Below, one T cell receptor beta chain is given with its context. The sample is drawn from a study of blood T cell repertoires in COVID-19. Study context: Sources were T cells, B-cell-depleted T cells, or PBMCs; the material itself was cDNA or gDNA.

V lost 2 bases, J lost 4 bases, and 1 base stayed unmatched. Germline V gene data show CDR1 as SGHAT and CDR2 as FQNNGV. The CDR3 contains 14 residues. TCRdb keeps only in-frame clones here, not all; method: immunoSEQ multiplex PCR. The data hold about 480,000 clones, with 85% to 90% observed a single time. This TCR derives from a woman between 50 and 59 years old with COVID-19, enrolled during active disease. Sequences were obtained from peripheral blood. The rearrangement links TRBV11-2 to TRBJ2-2, with 7 bases lining up with TRBD1. For the CDR3, the DNA is TGTGCCAGCAGCTTACCAGGGGGCACCGGGGAGCTGTTTTTT. Encoded protein: CASSLPGGTGELFF.